This T cell receptor beta chain is drawn from a study of shared clonotypes between healthy human individuals. As for the study in general: Plates per donor: three CD4 naive, three CD4 memory, two CD8 naive, one CD8 memory.

Per the original methods: ImmunoSEQ yielded junction-only sequences lacking quality scores, so filtering differed. Sequenced by immunoSEQ multiplex PCR; TCRdb stores in-frame clones only, minus some. V and J calls and clone size are given by that table; D and trimming were obtained from the DNA. The table lists approximately 980,000 clones, approximately 80% of them singletons. V gave up 7 bases and J gave up 7 bases; unmatched junction bases: 12. CDR1 MNHEY and CDR2 SMNVEV come from the germline V gene (reference sequence). CDR3 size: 15 residues. The gene calls are TRBV27 and TRBJ2-7; TRBD2 agrees at 11 bases. The sequenced material came from memory CD4+ T cells sorted from blood. Subset in this sample: CD45RA-negative fraction. This TCR derives from a man younger than 35 in good health. Here the CDR3 reads CASKGIAGGPGEQYF. CDR3 nucleotides: TGTGCCAGCAAGGGAATAGCGGGAGGGCCTGGGGAGCAGTACTTC.